Listed below are T cell receptor beta chains from one sample, sequenced in a study of cytomegalovirus exposure and HLA in healthy donors. TCRdb's copy holds only in-frame clones and misses some; the assay was immunoSEQ multiplex PCR. The table includes 100,000 to 150,000 clones, roughly 79% detected once. Sequencing was performed on PBMCs. The receptors come from a woman between 50 and 59 years old in good health and CMV-seronegative. Both conserved end residues are part of each CDR3. D genes are given only for firm matches. Some rows have no size entry. The others give once, few or many, or a class for an expanded clone.

v_gene: TRBV6-5; j_gene: TRBJ2-1; abundance: .; len: 15; d_gene: TRBD2; CDR3aa: CASSRLAGVSNEQFF; CDR3nt: TGTGCCAGCAGTAGACTAGCGGGAGTTTCCAATGAGCAGTTCTTC
v_gene: TRBV7-8; j_gene: TRBJ1-1; abundance: .; len: 12; d_gene: .; CDR3aa: CASSSFEGLAFF; CDR3nt: TGTGCCAGCAGCTCTTTCGAGGGTTTGGCTTTCTTT
v_gene: TRBV9; j_gene: TRBJ2-7; abundance: .; len: 14; d_gene: .; CDR3aa: CASSVAGAAYEQYF; CDR3nt: TGTGCCAGCAGCGTGGCAGGGGCGGCTTACGAGCAGTACTTC
v_gene: TRBV7-2; j_gene: TRBJ2-1; abundance: .; len: 17; d_gene: TRBD2; CDR3aa: CASSSGLAGSSYNEQFF; CDR3nt: TGTGCCAGCAGCTCGGGACTAGCGGGTAGCTCCTACAATGAGCAGTTCTTC
v_gene: TRBV14; j_gene: TRBJ1-1; abundance: .; len: 15; d_gene: TRBD1; CDR3aa: CASSQDLGTAHEAFF; CDR3nt: TGTGCCAGCAGCCAAGATCTCGGGACAGCCCATGAAGCTTTCTTT
v_gene: TRBV4-1; j_gene: TRBJ2-3; abundance: few; len: 18; d_gene: .; CDR3aa: CASSQGKALASDLGTQYF; CDR3nt: TGCGCCAGCAGCCAAGGAAAGGCATTAGCATCGGACTTGGGTACGCAGTATTTT
v_gene: TRBV28; j_gene: TRBJ1-1; abundance: .; len: 16; d_gene: TRBD1; CDR3aa: CASSPRRTGEMKDAFF; CDR3nt: TGTGCCAGCAGTCCCAGACGGACAGGGGAGATGAAGGATGCTTTCTTT
v_gene: TRBV7-8; j_gene: TRBJ1-3; abundance: .; len: 17; d_gene: .; CDR3aa: CASSLVGVRTSGNTIYF; CDR3nt: TGTGCCAGCAGCTTAGTAGGGGTCCGGACCTCTGGAAACACCATATATTTT
v_gene: TRBV6-1; j_gene: TRBJ1-1; abundance: .; len: 13; d_gene: .; CDR3aa: CAGGVLMNTEAFF; CDR3nt: TGTGCCGGGGGGGTTCTCATGAACACTGAAGCTTTCTTT
v_gene: TRBV11-3; j_gene: TRBJ2-2; abundance: .; len: 17; d_gene: TRBD1; CDR3aa: CASSSSFGQGRTGELFF; CDR3nt: TGTGCCAGCAGCTCCTCCTTTGGACAGGGACGCACCGGGGAGCTGTTTTTT
v_gene: TRBV9; j_gene: TRBJ2-5; abundance: .; len: 20; d_gene: TRBD2; CDR3aa: CASSVGIRSSGRASLGTQYF; CDR3nt: TGTGCCAGCAGCGTAGGCATTCGGTCTAGCGGGAGGGCTTCTCTTGGGACCCAGTACTTC
v_gene: TRBV9; j_gene: TRBJ1-2; abundance: .; len: 16; d_gene: .; CDR3aa: CASTLGAGLANYGYTF; CDR3nt: TGTGCCAGCACCCTGGGGGCAGGTTTAGCTAACTATGGCTACACCTTC
v_gene: TRBV14; j_gene: TRBJ2-5; abundance: few; len: 20; d_gene: .; CDR3aa: CASSHQPPNGVWGGAETQYF; CDR3nt: TGTGCCAGCAGCCATCAACCCCCCAATGGAGTATGGGGCGGGGCAGAGACCCAGTACTTC
v_gene: TRBV7-2; j_gene: TRBJ2-2; abundance: .; len: 15; d_gene: .; CDR3aa: CASSSRGAYTGELFF; CDR3nt: TGTGCCAGCAGCTCCCGCGGGGCTTACACCGGGGAGCTGTTTTTT
v_gene: TRBV28; j_gene: TRBJ2-7; abundance: .; len: 14; d_gene: .; CDR3aa: CASSLAGRLYEQYF; CDR3nt: TGTGCCAGCAGTTTGGCGGGGAGGCTCTACGAGCAGTACTTC
v_gene: TRBV19; j_gene: TRBJ2-5; abundance: .; len: 15; d_gene: .; CDR3aa: CASSIGGQPRETQYF; CDR3nt: TGTGCCAGTAGTATAGGCGGACAGCCTAGAGAGACCCAGTACTTC
v_gene: TRBV4-3; j_gene: TRBJ2-1; abundance: .; len: 16; d_gene: .; CDR3aa: CASSQEGLASHNEQFF; CDR3nt: TGCGCCAGCAGCCAAGAAGGTCTAGCGTCCCACAATGAGCAGTTCTTC
v_gene: TRBV19; j_gene: TRBJ2-2; abundance: .; len: 14; d_gene: TRBD1; CDR3aa: CASSIAQGAGELFF; CDR3nt: TGTGCCAGTAGTATAGCCCAGGGGGCCGGGGAGCTGTTTTTT
v_gene: TRBV7-9; j_gene: TRBJ1-2; abundance: .; len: 17; d_gene: TRBD1; CDR3aa: CASSLNNRGPYNYGYPF; CDR3nt: TGTGCCAGCAGCTTAAACAACAGGGGGCCATATAACTATGGCTACCCCTTC
v_gene: TRBV5-1; j_gene: TRBJ2-3; abundance: .; len: 16; d_gene: TRBD2; CDR3aa: CASSFQAGAGTDTQYF; CDR3nt: TGCGCCAGCAGCTTCCAAGCGGGAGCCGGAACAGATACGCAGTATTTT
v_gene: TRBV14; j_gene: TRBJ1-3; abundance: .; len: 17; d_gene: TRBD1; CDR3aa: CASSHVDRTLSGNTIYF; CDR3nt: TGTGCCAGCAGCCACGTGGACAGGACGCTCTCTGGAAACACCATATATTTT
v_gene: TRBV12-5; j_gene: TRBJ2-5; abundance: .; len: 15; d_gene: TRBD2; CDR3aa: CASGLTSGPSETQYF; CDR3nt: TGTGCTAGTGGTCTGACTAGCGGGCCATCGGAGACCCAGTACTTC
v_gene: TRBV30; j_gene: TRBJ1-5; abundance: few; len: 13; d_gene: .; CDR3aa: CAWSMGRNQPQHF; CDR3nt: TGTGCCTGGAGTATGGGGCGCAATCAGCCCCAGCATTTT
v_gene: TRBV14; j_gene: TRBJ1-1; abundance: once; len: 14; d_gene: TRBD1; CDR3aa: CASSTTGGFTEAFF; CDR3nt: TGTGCCAGCAGCACTACAGGGGGCTTTACTGAAGCTTTCTTT
v_gene: TRBV6-5; j_gene: TRBJ2-5; abundance: few; len: 15; d_gene: .; CDR3aa: CASSYWGARPETQYF; CDR3nt: TGTGCCAGCAGTTACTGGGGCGCCCGGCCGGAGACCCAGTACTTC
v_gene: TRBV5-3; j_gene: TRBJ1-3; abundance: once; len: 15; d_gene: TRBD1; CDR3aa: CARSGQGVAGNTIYF; CDR3nt: TGTGCCAGAAGTGGACAGGGAGTAGCTGGAAACACCATATATTTT
v_gene: TRBV18; j_gene: TRBJ1-1; abundance: .; len: 13; d_gene: .; CDR3aa: CASSPLRDTEAFF; CDR3nt: TGTGCCAGCTCACCACTTCGGGACACTGAAGCTTTCTTT
v_gene: TRBV28; j_gene: TRBJ2-2; abundance: few; len: 15; d_gene: TRBD1; CDR3aa: CASGLGDRDTGELFF; CDR3nt: TGTGCCAGCGGATTAGGGGACAGGGACACCGGGGAGCTGTTTTTT
v_gene: TRBV28; j_gene: TRBJ2-6; abundance: .; len: 18; d_gene: TRBD2; CDR3aa: CASIGGSFLVSGANVLTF; CDR3nt: TGTGCCAGCATCGGCGGGAGCTTCTTAGTCTCTGGGGCCAACGTCCTGACTTTC
v_gene: TRBV13; j_gene: TRBJ2-5; abundance: .; len: 17; d_gene: TRBD2; CDR3aa: CASRGVSLAGGQETQYF; CDR3nt: TGTGCCAGCAGGGGGGTCTCACTAGCGGGGGGCCAAGAGACCCAGTACTTC
v_gene: TRBV28; j_gene: TRBJ2-4; abundance: once; len: 16; d_gene: .; CDR3aa: CASSPRGIGAKNIQYF; CDR3nt: TGTGCCAGCAGTCCCAGGGGAATTGGAGCCAAAAACATTCAGTACTTC
v_gene: TRBV12-5; j_gene: TRBJ2-3; abundance: .; len: 15; d_gene: TRBD2; CDR3aa: CASASGTSVTDTQYF; CDR3nt: TGTGCTAGTGCTTCCGGGACTAGCGTCACAGATACGCAGTATTTT
v_gene: TRBV29-1; j_gene: TRBJ2-7; abundance: once; len: 13; d_gene: TRBD2; CDR3aa: CSVGVSGTSEQYF; CDR3nt: TGCAGCGTTGGCGTTAGCGGGACATCCGAGCAGTACTTC
v_gene: TRBV4-3; j_gene: TRBJ1-5; abundance: .; len: 16; d_gene: .; CDR3aa: CASSQYRREVGQPQHF; CDR3nt: TGCGCCAGCAGCCAATACCGCAGGGAGGTAGGTCAGCCCCAGCATTTT
v_gene: TRBV6-6; j_gene: TRBJ2-7; abundance: .; len: 15; d_gene: TRBD1; CDR3aa: CASSPGTGASYEQYF; CDR3nt: TGTGCCAGCAGTCCAGGGACAGGGGCGTCCTACGAGCAGTACTTC
v_gene: TRBV27; j_gene: TRBJ1-1; abundance: few; len: 14; d_gene: .; CDR3aa: CASSLDRMNTEAFF; CDR3nt: TGTGCCAGCAGTCTGGACAGAATGAACACTGAAGCTTTCTTT
v_gene: TRBV4-1; j_gene: TRBJ1-4; abundance: few; len: 15; d_gene: .; CDR3aa: CASSQMDTTNEKLFF; CDR3nt: TGCGCCAGCAGCCAAATGGACACAACTAATGAAAAACTGTTTTTT
v_gene: TRBV14; j_gene: TRBJ1-2; abundance: .; len: 13; d_gene: .; CDR3aa: CASSRQEYYGYTF; CDR3nt: TGTGCCAGCAGCCGACAGGAGTACTATGGCTACACCTTC